This T cell receptor beta chain came from a study of T cell responses to AZD1222 COVID-19 vaccine. On the study more broadly: Pooling of second doses given at about 4 or about 12 weeks was done.

Of note for this clone: No antigen is known for it.

General study points: After the peak T cell response, and only then, were repertoires sampled. Two AZD1222 administrations were followed by greater Spike-specific TCR breadth and depth. Donors skewed white British and female; clonal diversity was possibly underestimated.

The CDR3 is 13 amino acids. Between the trimmed V and J ends, which lost 0 bases and 5 bases, there was a span of 8 bases. Germline lookup yields CDR1 MNHEY and CDR2 SVGAGI. The repertoire was sequenced with immunoSEQ multiplex PCR; TCRdb's copy has only in-frame clones and lacks some. The sample lists about 120,000 clones, roughly 90% seen once, with approximately 1.5% in the top ten. This receptor was identified in an adult in good health. The chain combines TRBV6-5 with TRBJ2-7; D uncertain. This material consisted of peripheral blood, taken on day 0 of AZD1222 vaccination. The DNA for the CDR3 is TGTGCCAGCAGTTACTCATCGAAGAACGAGCAGTACTTC. Its translation is CASSYSSKNEQYF.